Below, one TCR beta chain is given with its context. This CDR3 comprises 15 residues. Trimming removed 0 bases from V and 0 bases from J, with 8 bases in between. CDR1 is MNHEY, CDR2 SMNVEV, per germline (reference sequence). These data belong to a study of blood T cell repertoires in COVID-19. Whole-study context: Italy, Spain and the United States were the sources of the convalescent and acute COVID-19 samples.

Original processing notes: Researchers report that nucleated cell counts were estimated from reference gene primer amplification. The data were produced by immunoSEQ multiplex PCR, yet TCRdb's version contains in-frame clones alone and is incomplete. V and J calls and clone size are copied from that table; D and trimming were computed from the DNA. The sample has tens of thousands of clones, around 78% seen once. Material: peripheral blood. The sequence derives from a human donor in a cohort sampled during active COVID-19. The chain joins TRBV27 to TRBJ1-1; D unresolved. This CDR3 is CASSLSGTVNTEAFF. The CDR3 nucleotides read TGTGCCAGCAGTTTATCGGGCACCGTGAACACTGAAGCTTTCTTT.